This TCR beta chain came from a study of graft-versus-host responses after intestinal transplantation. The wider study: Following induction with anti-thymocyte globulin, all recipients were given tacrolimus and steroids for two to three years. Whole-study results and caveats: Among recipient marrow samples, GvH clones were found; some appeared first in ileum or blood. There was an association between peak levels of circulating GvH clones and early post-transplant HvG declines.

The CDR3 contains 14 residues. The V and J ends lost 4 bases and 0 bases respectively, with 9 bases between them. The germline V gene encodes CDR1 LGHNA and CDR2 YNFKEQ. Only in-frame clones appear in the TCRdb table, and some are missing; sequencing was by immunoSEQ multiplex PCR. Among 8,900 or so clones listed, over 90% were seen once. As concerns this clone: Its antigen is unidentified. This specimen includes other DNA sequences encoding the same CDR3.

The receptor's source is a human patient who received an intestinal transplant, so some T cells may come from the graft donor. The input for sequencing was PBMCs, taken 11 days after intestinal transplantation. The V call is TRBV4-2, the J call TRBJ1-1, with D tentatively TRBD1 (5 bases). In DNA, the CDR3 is TGTGCCAGCAGCCTTCGACAGATGAACACTGAAGCTTTCTTT. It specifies CASSLRQMNTEAFF.